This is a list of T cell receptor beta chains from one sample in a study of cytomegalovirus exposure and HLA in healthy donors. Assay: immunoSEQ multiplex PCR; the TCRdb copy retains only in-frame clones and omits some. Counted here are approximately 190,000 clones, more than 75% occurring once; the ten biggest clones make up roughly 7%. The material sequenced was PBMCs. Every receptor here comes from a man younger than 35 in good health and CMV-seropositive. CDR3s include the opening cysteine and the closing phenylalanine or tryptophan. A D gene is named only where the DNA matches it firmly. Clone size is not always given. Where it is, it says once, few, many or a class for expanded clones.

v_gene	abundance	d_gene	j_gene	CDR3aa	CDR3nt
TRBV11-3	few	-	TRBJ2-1	CASSPRDNYNEQFF	TGTGCCAGCAGCCCTCGGGACAATTACAATGAGCAGTTCTTC
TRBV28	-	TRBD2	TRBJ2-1	CATVRGLAGGNEQFF	TGTGCCACCGTTAGGGGACTAGCGGGAGGCAATGAGCAGTTCTTC
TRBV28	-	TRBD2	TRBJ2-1	CASSASGRVNNEQFF	TGTGCCAGCAGTGCTAGCGGGAGGGTGAACAATGAGCAGTTCTTC
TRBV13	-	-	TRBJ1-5	CASSLMGANQPQHF	TGTGCCAGCAGCTTAATGGGGGCCAATCAGCCCCAGCATTTT
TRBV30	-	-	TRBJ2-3	CAWSPSDTQYF	TGTGCCTGGAGCCCTTCTGATACGCAGTATTTT
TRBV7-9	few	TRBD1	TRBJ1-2	CASSPRQGIYGYTF	TGTGCCAGCAGCCCCCGACAGGGGATTTATGGCTACACCTTC
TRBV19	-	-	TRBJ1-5	CASSMSRAVANQPQHF	TGTGCCAGTAGTATGTCCCGAGCGGTCGCCAATCAGCCCCAGCATTTT
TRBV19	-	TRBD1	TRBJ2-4	CASWTGEKNIQYF	TGTGCCAGTTGGACAGGGGAAAAAAACATTCAGTACTTC
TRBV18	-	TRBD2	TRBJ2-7	CASSGPGLASTYEQYF	TGTGCCAGCTCGGGACCGGGACTAGCGTCAACCTACGAGCAGTACTTC
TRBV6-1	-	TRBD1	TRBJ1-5	CASSPDRGSNQPQHF	TGTGCCAGCAGTCCAGACAGGGGCAGCAATCAGCCCCAGCATTTT
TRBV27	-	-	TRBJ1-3	CASSGFSGNTIYF	TGTGCCAGCTCAGGGTTTTCTGGAAACACCATATATTTT
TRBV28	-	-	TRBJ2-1	CANSRGPGEQFF	TGTGCCAACTCCCGAGGGCCCGGTGAGCAGTTCTTC
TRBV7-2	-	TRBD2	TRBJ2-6	CASSLGLAGESGANVLTF	TGTGCCAGCAGCTTGGGGCTAGCGGGAGAATCTGGGGCCAACGTCCTGACTTTC
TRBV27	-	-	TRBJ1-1	CASSSGFGVGSSAFF	TGTGCCAGCAGTTCGGGATTTGGGGTCGGCAGTTCAGCTTTCTTT
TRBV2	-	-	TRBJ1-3	CASRQDSGNTIYF	TGTGCCAGCAGACAAGACTCTGGAAACACCATATATTTT
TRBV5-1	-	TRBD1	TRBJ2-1	CASSFSGQGIDEQFF	TGCGCCAGCAGCTTCTCCGGACAGGGAATCGATGAGCAGTTCTTC
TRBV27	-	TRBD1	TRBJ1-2	CASSLGQGENYGYTF	TGTGCCAGCAGTTTAGGACAGGGAGAGAACTATGGCTACACCTTC
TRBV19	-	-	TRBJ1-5	CASSIYRNSNQPQHF	TGTGCCAGTAGTATCTACAGGAATAGCAATCAGCCCCAGCATTTT
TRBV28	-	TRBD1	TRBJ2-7	CASSQPSPSGGTYEQYF	TGTGCCAGCAGTCAACCCTCCCCATCAGGGGGTACCTACGAGCAGTACTTC
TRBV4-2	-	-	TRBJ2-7	CASSRLGDYEQYF	TGTGCCAGCAGCCGACTGGGTGACTACGAGCAGTACTTC
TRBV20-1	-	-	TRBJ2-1	CSARQNEQFF	TGCAGTGCCCGACAAAATGAGCAGTTCTTC
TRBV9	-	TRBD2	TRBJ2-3	CASSAQGLAGVSTDTQYF	TGTGCCAGCAGCGCCCAGGGACTAGCGGGAGTCTCGACAGATACGCAGTATTTT
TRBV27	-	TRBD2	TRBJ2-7	CASWTSGSYEQYF	TGTGCCAGCTGGACTAGCGGGAGCTACGAGCAGTACTTC
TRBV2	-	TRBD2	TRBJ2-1	CASSAEASGSLNEQFF	TGTGCCAGCAGTGCAGAGGCTAGCGGCTCTTTAAATGAGCAGTTCTTC
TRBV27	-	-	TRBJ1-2	CASAASNYGYTF	TGTGCCAGTGCGGCCTCTAACTATGGCTACACCTTC
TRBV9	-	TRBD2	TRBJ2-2	CASSLTTSGDSGTGELFF	TGTGCCAGCAGCCTAACGACTAGCGGGGACAGTGGAACCGGGGAGCTGTTTTTT
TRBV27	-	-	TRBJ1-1	CASSLSRRGTEAFF	TGTGCCAGCAGTTTATCGCGCAGAGGCACTGAAGCTTTCTTT
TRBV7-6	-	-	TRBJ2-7	CASSLAGFYEQYF	TGTGCCAGCAGCTTAGCTGGCTTCTACGAGCAGTACTTC
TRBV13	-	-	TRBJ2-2	CASSRGFWGTGELFF	TGTGCCAGCAGCCGGGGGTTCTGGGGCACCGGGGAGCTGTTTTTT
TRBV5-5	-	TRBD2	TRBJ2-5	CASSLAVPGLAGGETQYF	TGTGCCAGCAGCTTGGCCGTCCCGGGACTAGCGGGGGGGGAGACCCAGTACTTC
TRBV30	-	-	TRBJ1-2	CAWSGANYGYTF	TGTGCCTGGTCCGGAGCTAACTATGGCTACACCTTC
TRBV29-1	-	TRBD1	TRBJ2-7	CSVYGTESYEQYF	TGCAGCGTGTACGGGACAGAGTCCTACGAGCAGTACTTC
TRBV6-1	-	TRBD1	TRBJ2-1	CASSEAAGTGYNEQFF	TGTGCCAGCAGTGAAGCGGCCGGGACAGGCTACAATGAGCAGTTCTTC